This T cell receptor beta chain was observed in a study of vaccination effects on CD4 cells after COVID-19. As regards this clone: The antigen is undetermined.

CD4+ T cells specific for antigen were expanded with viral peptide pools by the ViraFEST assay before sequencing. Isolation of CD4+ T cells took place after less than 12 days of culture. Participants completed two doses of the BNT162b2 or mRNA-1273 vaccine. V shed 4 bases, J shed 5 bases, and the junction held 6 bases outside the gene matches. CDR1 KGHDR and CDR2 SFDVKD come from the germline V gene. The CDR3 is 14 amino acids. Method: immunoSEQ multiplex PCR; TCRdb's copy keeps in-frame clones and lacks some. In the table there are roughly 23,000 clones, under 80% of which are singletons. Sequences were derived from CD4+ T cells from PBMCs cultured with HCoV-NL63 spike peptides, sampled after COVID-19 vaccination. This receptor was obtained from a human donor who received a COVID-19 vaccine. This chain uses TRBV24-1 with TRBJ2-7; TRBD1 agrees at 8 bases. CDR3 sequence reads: CATSDGQGLDEQYF. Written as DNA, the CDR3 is TGTGCCACCAGTGACGGACAGGGACTCGACGAGCAGTACTTC.